Listed below are T cell receptor beta chains from one sample, sequenced in a study of T cell responses to AZD1222 COVID-19 vaccine. Sequencing was performed with immunoSEQ multiplex PCR; in TCRdb, only in-frame clones are kept and a portion is missing. The sample records approximately 200,000 clones, approximately 94% being singletons. The sequences come from peripheral blood, collected 28 days after the second dose of the MenACWY control vaccine. The receptors originated from an adult who received the MenACWY meningococcal vaccine as a control. The CDR3 runs from the conserved cysteine through the conserved F or W. The order of the fields is V gene, D gene, J gene, clone size, CDR3 DNA, CDR3 protein. A D gene is named only where the DNA matches it firmly. Size tells how often a clone was seen (once, few, many) or the class of an expanded clone, and some rows leave it out.

>TRBV6-1|TRBD1|TRBJ1-3|-
TGTGCCAGCAGTGAAAGAAGATGGCAGGGGGCTACTGCCCCTCTAAACACCATATATTTT
CASSERRWQGATAPLNTIYF
>TRBV24-1|-|TRBJ1-2|once
TGTGCCACCAGTGATTTGGGGAGGGACTATGGCTACACCTTC
CATSDLGRDYGYTF
>TRBV6-2/TRBV6-3|-|TRBJ2-7|once
TGTGCCAGCAGTTACTCAAACAGCCAGGGTCGCAGCTCCTACGAGCAGTACTTC
CASSYSNSQGRSSYEQYF
>TRBV12-1|-|TRBJ2-7|once
TGTGCCAGCAGCTCGCCGGGACAGGGGAAGTACGAGCAGTACTTC
CASSSPGQGKYEQYF
>TRBV18|-|TRBJ2-2|-
TGTGCCAGCTCACCGCGGACAGCGAACACCGGGGAGCTGTTTTTT
CASSPRTANTGELFF
>TRBV28|TRBD1|TRBJ2-3|-
TGTGCCAGCAGTTTATCCGGGACAGGGGTATCTATTATTGATACGCAGTATTTT
CASSLSGTGVSIIDTQYF
>TRBV7-9|-|TRBJ2-7|-
TGTGCCAGCAGCCGCTGGGACCCCCCCTACGAGCAGTACTTC
CASSRWDPPYEQYF
>TRBV7-3|-|TRBJ1-1|-
TGTGCCAGCAGCTTAAAACAAAACACTGAAGCTTTCTTT
CASSLKQNTEAFF
>TRBV7-3|-|TRBJ1-1|-
TGTGCCAGCAGCTTATCGGCCCTCGGTGAAGCTTTCTTT
CASSLSALGEAFF
>TRBV30|-|TRBJ2-3|-
TGTGCCTGGACCAAAGGAGGTTTACTGAGCACAGATACGCAGTATTTT
CAWTKGGLLSTDTQYF
>TRBV29-1|TRBD2|TRBJ2-1|once
TGCAGTGGGGACGCCCTAGCGGCGTCCTACAATGAGCAGTTCTTC
CSGDALAASYNEQFF
>TRBV9|TRBD1|TRBJ2-2|-
TGTGCCAGCAGCGGACAGGGACAGGGGGCCACCGGGGAGCTGTTTTTT
CASSGQGQGATGELFF
>TRBV19|TRBD2|TRBJ2-2|-
TGTGCCAGTAGCGGGGGCTCCCTGGGACTAGACGACACCGGGGAGCTGTTTTTT
CASSGGSLGLDDTGELFF
>TRBV6-5|-|TRBJ1-2|-
TGTGCCAGCAGCCCATTTTCCACAGGGCGCGATGGCTACACCTTC
CASSPFSTGRDGYTF
>TRBV30|-|TRBJ2-7|-
TGTGCCTGGCTTACGGATTACGAGCAGTACTTC
CAWLTDYEQYF
>TRBV19|-|TRBJ2-3|-
TGTGCCAGTAGTATGAGGGGGGCCCGCACAGATACGCAGTATTTT
CASSMRGARTDTQYF
>TRBV4-3|-|TRBJ1-1|-
TGCGCCAGCAGCCAAGATCACGGCTTACTGAACACTGAAGCTTTCTTT
CASSQDHGLLNTEAFF
>TRBV7-9|-|TRBJ2-2|-
TGTGCCAGCAGGAACCGGAGGTTACTAAACACCGGGGAGCTGTTTTTT
CASRNRRLLNTGELFF
>TRBV9|TRBD1|TRBJ2-7|-
TGTGCCAGCAGCACCGGACAGGGAGCCACCTACGAGCAGTACTTC
CASSTGQGATYEQYF
>TRBV6-5|-|TRBJ1-5|once
TGTGCCAGCAGGGGACTTAATAGCAATCAGCCCCAGCATTTT
CASRGLNSNQPQHF
>TRBV28|TRBD1|TRBJ1-5|-
TGTGCCAGCAGTTTGGGACAGGGGGCAGGGCAGCCCCAGCATTTT
CASSLGQGAGQPQHF
>TRBV19|TRBD1|TRBJ2-1|-
TGTGCCAGTAGTATCTCGGACAGGGTCGAGTTCGAGCAGTTCTTC
CASSISDRVEFEQFF
>TRBV6-2/TRBV6-3|-|TRBJ2-3|once
TGTGCCAGCAGCTTCGGGGCTCGCACAGATACGCAGTATTTT
CASSFGARTDTQYF
>TRBV20-1|-|TRBJ1-1|-
TGCAGTGCTAGGGGGGCAACTGAAGCTTTCTTT
CSARGATEAFF
>TRBV5-4|-|TRBJ1-1|-
TGTGCCAGCAGCCAACCCTTAGGAGACACTGAAGCTTTCTTT
CASSQPLGDTEAFF
>TRBV12-5|TRBD2|TRBJ2-1|-
TGTGCTAGTGGTCTGGGACTAAACGAGCAGTTCTTC
CASGLGLNEQFF
>TRBV28|TRBD1|TRBJ1-5|-
TGTGCCAGCAGTTTCCGGACAGGGGTTTATCAGCCCCAGCATTTT
CASSFRTGVYQPQHF
>TRBV7-9|TRBD1|TRBJ2-4|-
TGTGCCAGCAGCTTGGGACAGGGTTACATTCAGTACTTC
CASSLGQGYIQYF
>TRBV5-1|-|TRBJ1-2|-
TGCGCCAGCGGAGACGGGACCTTTAACGCAGGAGGGGGCTACACCTTC
CASGDGTFNAGGGYTF
>TRBV19|-|TRBJ1-1|-
TGTGCCAGTAGTACCCGGGCCAGGGGCCCGACCTTGAACACTGAAGCTTTCTTT
CASSTRARGPTLNTEAFF
>TRBV7-9|TRBD1|TRBJ1-2|-
TGTGCCAGCAGCTTTTTCGAGGGGGCCTATGGCTACACCTTC
CASSFFEGAYGYTF
>TRBV6-5|-|TRBJ2-1|-
TGTGCCAGCAGTTACGGCGTGAACGCCCACAATGAGCAGTTCTTC
CASSYGVNAHNEQFF
>TRBV4-2|TRBD2|TRBJ2-2|-
TGTGCCAGCAGCCAAGAAGGAGCGGGAGGGGTGAACACCGGGGAGCTGTTTTTT
CASSQEGAGGVNTGELFF
>TRBV18|-|TRBJ2-7|once
TGTGCCAGCTCACCACCGACGCTTGACGAGCAGTACTTC
CASSPPTLDEQYF
>TRBV19|-|TRBJ2-3|-
TGTGCCAGTAGTAACTGGGACGGCACAGATACGCAGTATTTT
CASSNWDGTDTQYF
>TRBV30|-|TRBJ1-1|-
TGTGCCTGGGGGGGCGTGAACACTGAAGCTTTCTTT
CAWGGVNTEAFF
>TRBV18|-|TRBJ2-7|-
TGTGCCAGCTCACCATTTTCTGGTCCTCGGGACGAGCAGTACTTC
CASSPFSGPRDEQYF
>TRBV12-2|-|TRBJ2-1|-
TGTGCAAGTCGCCCTACGGGACTAGCGGGAAGGTTTGAGCAGTTCTTC
CASRPTGLAGRFEQFF
>TRBV28|TRBD1|TRBJ2-7|-
TGTGCCAGCAGTTTAGTTACAGGGGCCTCGAGCTCCTACGAGCAGTACTTC
CASSLVTGASSSYEQYF
>TRBV9|TRBD2|TRBJ2-1|-
TGTGCCAGCAGCGGCCTAGCGGGGGGTTCCAATGAGCAGTTCTTC
CASSGLAGGSNEQFF